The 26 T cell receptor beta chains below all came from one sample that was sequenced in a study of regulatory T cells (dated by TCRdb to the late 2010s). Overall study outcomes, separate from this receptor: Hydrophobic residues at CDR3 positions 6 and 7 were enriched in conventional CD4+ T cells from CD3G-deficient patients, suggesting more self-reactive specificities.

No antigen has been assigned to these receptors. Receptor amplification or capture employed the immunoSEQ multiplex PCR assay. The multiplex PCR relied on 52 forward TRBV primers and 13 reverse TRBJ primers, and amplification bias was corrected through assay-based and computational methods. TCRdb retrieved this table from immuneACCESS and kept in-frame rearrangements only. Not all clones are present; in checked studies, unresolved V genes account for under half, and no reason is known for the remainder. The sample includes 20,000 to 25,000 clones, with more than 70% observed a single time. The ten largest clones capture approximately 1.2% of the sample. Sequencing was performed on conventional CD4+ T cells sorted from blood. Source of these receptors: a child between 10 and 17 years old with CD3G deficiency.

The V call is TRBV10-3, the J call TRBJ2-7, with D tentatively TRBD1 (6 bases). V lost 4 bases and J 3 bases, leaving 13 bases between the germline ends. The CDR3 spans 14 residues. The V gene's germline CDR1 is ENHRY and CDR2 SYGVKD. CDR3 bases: TGTGCCATCAGTGGTGAAGGCAGGGGCTACGAGCAGTACTTC. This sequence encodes CAISGEGRGYEQYF.

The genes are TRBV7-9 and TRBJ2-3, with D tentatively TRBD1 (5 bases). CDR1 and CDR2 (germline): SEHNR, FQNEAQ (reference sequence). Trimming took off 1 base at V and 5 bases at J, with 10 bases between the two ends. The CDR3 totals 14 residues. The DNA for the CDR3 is TGTGCCAGCAGCTTAGGTAACAGGCAAGATACGCAGTATTTT. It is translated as CASSLGNRQDTQYF.

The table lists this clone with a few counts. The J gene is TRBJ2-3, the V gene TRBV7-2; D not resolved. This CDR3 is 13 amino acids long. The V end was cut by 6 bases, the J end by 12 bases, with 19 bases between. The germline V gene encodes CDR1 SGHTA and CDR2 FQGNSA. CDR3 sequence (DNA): TGTGCCAGCAGTGTTGACGCCGTTCCAACACAGTATTTT. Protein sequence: CASSVDAVPTQYF. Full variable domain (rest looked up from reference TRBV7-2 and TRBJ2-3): GAGVSQSPSNKVTEKGKDVELRCDPISGHTALYWYRQSLGQGLEFLIYFQGNSAPDKSGLPSDRFSAERTGGSVSTLTIQRTQQEDSAVYLCASSVDAVPTQYFGPGTRLTVL.

The CDR3 spells CASSTGQYYGYTF. The CDR3 DNA sequence: TGTGCCAGCAGTACAGGACAGTACTATGGCTACACCTTC. The chain recombines TRBV28 with TRBJ1-2; possible D gene TRBD1, 6 bases. V dropped 5 bases and J dropped 3 bases, with 10 bases sitting between them. The CDR3 runs to 13 residues. Germline V CDR1 and CDR2: MDHEN, SYDVKM.

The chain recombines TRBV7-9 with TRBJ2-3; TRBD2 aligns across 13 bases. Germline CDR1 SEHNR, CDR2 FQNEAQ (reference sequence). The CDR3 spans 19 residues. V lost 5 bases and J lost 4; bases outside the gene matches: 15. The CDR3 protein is CASSTPPGTSGRAPDTQYF. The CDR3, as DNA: TGTGCCAGCAGCACACCACCCGGTACTAGCGGGAGGGCCCCAGATACGCAGTATTTT.

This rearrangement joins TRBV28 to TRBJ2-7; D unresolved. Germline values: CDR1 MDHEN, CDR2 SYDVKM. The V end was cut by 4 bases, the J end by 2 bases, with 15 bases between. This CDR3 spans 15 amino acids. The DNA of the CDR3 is TGTGCCAGCAGTTCCCACTCCTCGGCGACCTACGAGCAGTACTTC. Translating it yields CASSSHSSATYEQYF. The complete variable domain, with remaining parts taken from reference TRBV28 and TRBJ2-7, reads DVKVTQSSRYLVKRTGEKVFLECVQDMDHENMFWYRQDPGLGLRLIYFSYDVKMKEKGDIPEGYSVSREKKERFSLILESASTNQTSMYLCASSSHSSATYEQYFGPGTRLTVT.

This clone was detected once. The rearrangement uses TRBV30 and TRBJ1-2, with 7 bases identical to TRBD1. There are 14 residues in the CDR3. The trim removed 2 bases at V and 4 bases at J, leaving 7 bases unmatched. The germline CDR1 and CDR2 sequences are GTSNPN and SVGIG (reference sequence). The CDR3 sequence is CAWSQGGETYGYTF. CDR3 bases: TGTGCCTGGAGTCAGGGGGGAGAAACCTATGGCTACACCTTC.

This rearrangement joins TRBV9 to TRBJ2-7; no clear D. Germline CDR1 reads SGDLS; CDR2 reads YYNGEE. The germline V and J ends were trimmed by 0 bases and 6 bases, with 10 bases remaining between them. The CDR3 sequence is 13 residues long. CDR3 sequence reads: CASSVDPSGEQYF. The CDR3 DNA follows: TGTGCCAGCAGCGTAGACCCTTCCGGCGAGCAGTACTTC. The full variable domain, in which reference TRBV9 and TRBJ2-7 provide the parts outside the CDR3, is DSGVTQTPKHLITATGQRVTLRCSPRSGDLSVYWYQQSLDQGLQFLIQYYNGEERAKGNILERFSAQQFPDLHSELNLSSLELGDSALYFCASSVDPSGEQYFGPGTRLTVT.

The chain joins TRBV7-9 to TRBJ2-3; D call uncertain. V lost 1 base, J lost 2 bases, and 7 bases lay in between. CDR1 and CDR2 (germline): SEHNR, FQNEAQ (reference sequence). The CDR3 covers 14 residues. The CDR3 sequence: CASSLGQLTDTQYF. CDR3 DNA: TGTGCCAGCAGCTTAGGGCAGCTCACAGATACGCAGTATTTT.

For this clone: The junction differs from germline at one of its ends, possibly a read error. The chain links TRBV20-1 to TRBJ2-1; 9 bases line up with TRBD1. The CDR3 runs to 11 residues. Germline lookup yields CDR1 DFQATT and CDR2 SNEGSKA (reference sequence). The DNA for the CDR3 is TGCAGTGCAGCCTTCCGGGACAGGGTGGTCTTC. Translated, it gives CSAAFRDRVVF.

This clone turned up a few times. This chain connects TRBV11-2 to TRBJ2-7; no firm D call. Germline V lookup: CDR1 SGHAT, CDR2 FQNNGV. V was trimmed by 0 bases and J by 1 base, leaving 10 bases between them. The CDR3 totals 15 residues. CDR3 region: CASSLENFYSYEQYF. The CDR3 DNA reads TGTGCCAGCAGCTTAGAAAACTTCTATTCCTACGAGCAGTACTTC.

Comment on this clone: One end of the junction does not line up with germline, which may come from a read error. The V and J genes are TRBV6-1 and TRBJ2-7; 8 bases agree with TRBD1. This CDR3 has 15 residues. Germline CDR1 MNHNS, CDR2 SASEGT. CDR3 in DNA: TGTGCCAGCAGCGAAGACAGGGGAAGACTAAGGGAGCAGTACTTC. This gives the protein CASSEDRGRLREQYF.

The CDR3 coding sequence is TGCGCCAGCAGAACTAGCGGGGACCGCACAGATACGCAGTATTTT. Protein sequence: CASRTSGDRTDTQYF. This chain uses TRBV5-1 with TRBJ2-3; TRBD2 agrees at 10 bases. CDR1 is SGHRS and CDR2 is YFSETQ in the germline V gene. The V segment lost 5 bases and the J segment 1 base; nucleotides outside the gene matches: 4. The length of the CDR3 is 15 residues.

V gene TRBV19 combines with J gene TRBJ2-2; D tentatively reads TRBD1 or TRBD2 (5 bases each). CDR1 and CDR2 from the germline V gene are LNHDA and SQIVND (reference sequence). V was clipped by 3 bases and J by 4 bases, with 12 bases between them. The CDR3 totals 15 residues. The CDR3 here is CASSIPRAGTGELFF. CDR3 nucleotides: TGTGCCAGTAGTATCCCCAGGGCGGGCACCGGGGAGCTGTTTTTT.

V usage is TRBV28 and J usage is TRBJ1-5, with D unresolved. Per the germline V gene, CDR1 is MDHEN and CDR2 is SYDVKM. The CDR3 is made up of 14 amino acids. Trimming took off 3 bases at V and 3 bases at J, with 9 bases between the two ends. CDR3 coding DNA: TGTGCCAGCAGTTTGGGAACTCTCAATCAGCCCCAGCATTTT. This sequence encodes CASSLGTLNQPQHF.

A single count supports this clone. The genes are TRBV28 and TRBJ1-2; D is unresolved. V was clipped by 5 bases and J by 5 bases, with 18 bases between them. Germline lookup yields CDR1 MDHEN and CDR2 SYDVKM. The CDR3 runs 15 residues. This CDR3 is CASSPLWEAEYGYTF. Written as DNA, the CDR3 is TGTGCCAGCAGTCCCCTCTGGGAGGCAGAGTATGGCTACACCTTC.

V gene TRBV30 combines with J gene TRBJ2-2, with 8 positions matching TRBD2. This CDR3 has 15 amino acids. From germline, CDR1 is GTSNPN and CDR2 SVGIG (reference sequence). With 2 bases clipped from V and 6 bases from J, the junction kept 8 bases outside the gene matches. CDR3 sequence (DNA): TGTGCCTGGAGTCGGGCGGGAGGATCGGCCGGGGAGCTGTTTTTT. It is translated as CAWSRAGGSAGELFF.

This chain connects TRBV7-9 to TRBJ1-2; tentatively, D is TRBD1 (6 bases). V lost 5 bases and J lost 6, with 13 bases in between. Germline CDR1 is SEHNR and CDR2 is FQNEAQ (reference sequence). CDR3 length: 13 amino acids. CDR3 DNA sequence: TGTGCCAGCAGCCAAGGGGGGTCCGATGGCTACACCTTC. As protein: CASSQGGSDGYTF. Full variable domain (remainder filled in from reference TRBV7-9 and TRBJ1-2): DTGVSQNPRHKITKRGQNVTFRCDPISEHNRLYWYRQTLGQGPEFLTYFQNEAQLEKSRLLSDRFSAERPKGSFSTLEIQRTEQGDSAMYLCASSQGGSDGYTFGSGTRLTVV.

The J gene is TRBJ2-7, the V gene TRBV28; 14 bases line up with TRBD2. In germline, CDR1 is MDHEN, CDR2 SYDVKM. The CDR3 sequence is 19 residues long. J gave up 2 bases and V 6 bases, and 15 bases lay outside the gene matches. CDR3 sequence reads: CASSSLWGTSGSRAYEQYF. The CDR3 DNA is TGTGCCAGCAGCTCGTTATGGGGGACTAGCGGGAGTCGCGCCTACGAGCAGTACTTC.

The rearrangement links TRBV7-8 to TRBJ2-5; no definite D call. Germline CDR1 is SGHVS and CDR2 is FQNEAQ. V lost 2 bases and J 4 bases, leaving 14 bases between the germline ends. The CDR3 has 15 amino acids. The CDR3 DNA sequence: TGTGCCAGCAGCTTAAATGTGGGCGTATCAGAGACCCAGTACTTC. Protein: CASSLNVGVSETQYF.

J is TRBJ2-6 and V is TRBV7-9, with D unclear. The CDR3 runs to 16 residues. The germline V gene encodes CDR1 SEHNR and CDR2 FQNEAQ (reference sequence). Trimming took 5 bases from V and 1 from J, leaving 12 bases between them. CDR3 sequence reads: CASSKDWPSGANVLTF. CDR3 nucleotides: TGTGCCAGCAGCAAAGACTGGCCTTCTGGGGCCAACGTCCTGACTTTC.

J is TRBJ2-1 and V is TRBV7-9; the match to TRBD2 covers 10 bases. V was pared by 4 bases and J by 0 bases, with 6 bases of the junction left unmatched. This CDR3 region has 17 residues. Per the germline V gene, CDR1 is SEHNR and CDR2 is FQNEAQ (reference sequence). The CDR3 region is CASSWASGRGSYNEQFF. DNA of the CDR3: TGTGCCAGCAGCTGGGCTAGCGGGAGAGGCTCCTACAATGAGCAGTTCTTC.

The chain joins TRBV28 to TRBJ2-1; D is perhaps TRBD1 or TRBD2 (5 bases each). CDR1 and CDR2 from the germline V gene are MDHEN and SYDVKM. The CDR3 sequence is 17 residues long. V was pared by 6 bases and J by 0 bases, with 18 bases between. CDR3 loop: CASRGDRSTGSYNEQFF. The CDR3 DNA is TGTGCCAGCAGGGGGGACCGAAGTACTGGCTCCTACAATGAGCAGTTCTTC.

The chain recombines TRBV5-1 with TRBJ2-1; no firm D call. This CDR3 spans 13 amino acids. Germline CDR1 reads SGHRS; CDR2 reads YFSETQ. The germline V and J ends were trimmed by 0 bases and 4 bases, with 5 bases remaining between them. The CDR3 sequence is CASSLDMYNEQFF. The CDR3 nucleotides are TGCGCCAGCAGCTTGGACATGTACAATGAGCAGTTCTTC. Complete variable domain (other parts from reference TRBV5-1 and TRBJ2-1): KAGVTQTPRYLIKTRGQQVTLSCSPISGHRSVSWYQQTPGQGLQFLFEYFSETQRNKGNFPGRFSGRQFSNSRSEMNVSTLELGDSALYLCASSLDMYNEQFFGPGTRLTVL.

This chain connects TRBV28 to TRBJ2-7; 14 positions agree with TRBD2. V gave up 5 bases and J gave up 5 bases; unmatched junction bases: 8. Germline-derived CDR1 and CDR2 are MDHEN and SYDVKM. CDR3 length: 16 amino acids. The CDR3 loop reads CASSRPTSGRANEQYF. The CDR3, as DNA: TGTGCCAGCAGTCGCCCGACTAGCGGGAGGGCAAACGAGCAGTACTTC.

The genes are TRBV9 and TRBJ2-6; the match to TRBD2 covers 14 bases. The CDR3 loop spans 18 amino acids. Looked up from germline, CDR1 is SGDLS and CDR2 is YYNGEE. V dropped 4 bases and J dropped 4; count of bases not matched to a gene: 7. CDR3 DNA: TGTGCCAGCAGCCGAGGACTAGCGGGAGGATCCGGGGCCAACGTCCTGACTTTC. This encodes CASSRGLAGGSGANVLTF.